These 24 T cell receptor beta chains originate from one sample sequenced in a study of vaccination and CD4 T cells after COVID-19. TCRdb processed the PCR reads anew with MiXCR; each CDR3 protein has one entry. This table holds some 25,000 distinct CDR3 sequences, around 53% found once. Sequenced here: CD4+ T cells from blood, sampled before SARS-CoV-2 vaccination. These receptors came from a human donor who had recovered from COVID-19.

The chain links TRBV11-3 to TRBJ2-7; 9 positions match TRBD1. V was pared by 1 base and J by 3 bases, with 4 bases of the junction left unmatched. The CDR3 is 15 amino acids. Germline CDR1 and CDR2: SGHNT and YENEEA. The CDR3 nucleotides are TGTGCCAGCAGCTTAGGGACAGGGGACGACTACGAGCAGTACTTC. This codes for CASSLGTGDDYEQYF.

This chain links TRBV5-8 with TRBJ2-3; 14 positions match TRBD2. J lost 2 bases, V lost 0 bases, and 5 bases had no gene match. Germline V lookup: CDR1 SGHTS, CDR2 YDEGEE. The CDR3 runs to 18 residues. CDR3 amino acids: CASSLGLAGGPVTDTQYF. The DNA of the CDR3 is TGTGCCAGCAGCTTGGGACTAGCGGGAGGGCCAGTCACAGATACGCAGTATTTT.

This chain uses TRBV28 with TRBJ2-2; D unresolved. This CDR3 spans 12 amino acids. Germline CDR1 MDHEN, CDR2 SYDVKM. V lost 6 bases, J lost 5 bases, and 7 bases lay in between. The CDR3 protein is CASSPWTGELFF. As DNA, the CDR3 is TGTGCCAGCAGCCCCTGGACCGGGGAGCTGTTTTTT. Filled out from reference TRBV28 and TRBJ2-2, the complete variable domain reads DVKVTQSSRYLVKRTGEKVFLECVQDMDHENMFWYRQDPGLGLRLIYFSYDVKMKEKGDIPEGYSVSREKKERFSLILESASTNQTSMYLCASSPWTGELFFGEGSRLTVL.

As concerns this clonotype: Mismatch with germline at one junction end may stem from a read error. The CDR3 coding sequence is TGTGTCACCAGTGACCCGGGACAGGGAGCTGATGGCTACACCTTC. This encodes CVTSDPGQGADGYTF. This chain joins TRBV24-1 and TRBJ1-2, with 9 bases fitting TRBD1. This CDR3 region has 15 residues. Germline assignment: CDR1 KGHDR and CDR2 SFDVKD.

This chain joins TRBV6-5 and TRBJ2-5; D is unclear. The CDR3 runs 12 residues. The germline CDR1 and CDR2 sequences are MNHEY and SVGAGI. Trimming removed 0 bases at V and 4 bases at J, with 3 bases between. As DNA, the CDR3 is TGTGCCAGCAGTTACTCCGGAGAGACCCAGTACTTC. It is translated as CASSYSGETQYF.

This clonotype has only a few counts. The chain has TRBV6-5 and TRBJ2-3, with a possible D match to TRBD1 (6 bases). The CDR3 totals 15 residues. CDR1 MNHEY and CDR2 SVGAGI come from the germline V gene. The V and J ends lost 2 bases and 0 bases respectively, with 9 bases between them. CDR3 protein: CASSYPQGSTDTQYF. CDR3 DNA: TGTGCCAGCAGTTACCCACAGGGTAGCACAGATACGCAGTATTTT.

This clonotype occurred a few times. CDR3 sequence (DNA): TGTGCCAGCAGTGCCGACAGCCAAGAGACCCAGTACTTC. Protein product: CASSADSQETQYF. The genes are TRBV7-3 and TRBJ2-5; a possible D gene is TRBD1 (5 bases). Deletions cut 6 bases from V and 1 base from J, with 9 bases between. Per the germline V gene, CDR1 is SGHTA and CDR2 is FQGTGA. The CDR3 contains 13 residues. The variable domain in full, completed from reference TRBV7-3 and TRBJ2-5, reads GAGVSQTPSNKVTEKGKYVELRCDPISGHTALYWYRQSLGQGPEFLIYFQGTGAADDSGLPNDRFFAVRPEGSVSTLKIQRTERGDSAVYLCASSADSQETQYFGPGTRLLVL.

The chain combines TRBV12-2 with TRBJ2-7; no DNA check was done on the table's D call, TRBD1. TRBV12-2 is a pseudogene. CDR3 length: 16 amino acids. This CDR3 reads CASRLRSRGGLFEQYF. The CDR3 DNA sequence: TGTGCAAGTCGCTTGCGGTCCAGGGGAGGACTATTCGAGCAGTACTTC.

The chain uses TRBV6-1 and TRBJ2-1, with D perhaps assigned TRBD1 or TRBD2 (5 bases each). The CDR3 is 15 residues long. CDR1 MNHNS and CDR2 SASEGT come from the germline V gene. Trimming cost V 6 bases and J 0 bases, with 12 bases left between them. The CDR3 loop is CASRDQRGSYNEQFF. The CDR3 nucleotides are TGTGCCAGCAGAGACCAGAGGGGCTCCTACAATGAGCAGTTCTTC.

The rearrangement links TRBV7-2 to TRBJ1-1; D possibly corresponds to TRBD1 (5 bases). V was pared by 5 bases and J by 0 bases, with 7 bases between. CDR1 is SGHTA and CDR2 is FQGNSA in the germline V gene. This CDR3 is built from 13 residues. The CDR3 DNA reads as TGTGCCAGCAGCGCGGACATGAACACTGAAGCTTTCTTT. As protein: CASSADMNTEAFF.

The gene calls are TRBV5-1 and TRBJ2-5, with TRBD2 matching over 13 bases. V shed 7 bases and J 1 base; nucleotides not matched to a gene: 4. The CDR3 loop spans 15 amino acids. The germline gives CDR1 SGHRS, CDR2 YFSETQ. CDR3 in amino acids: CASQLAGGPQETQYF. As DNA, the CDR3 is TGCGCCAGCCAACTAGCGGGAGGGCCCCAAGAGACCCAGTACTTC.

This sequence joins TRBV7-2 and TRBJ2-1; D possibly corresponds to TRBD2 (5 bases). CDR3 length: 16 residues. The V end was cut by 6 bases, the J end by 5 bases, with 20 bases between. Germline V gives CDR1 SGHTA, CDR2 FQGNSA. CDR3 sequence reads: CASRARRSAVNNEQFF. The CDR3 DNA reads as TGTGCCAGCAGGGCCCGGAGGAGTGCGGTAAACAATGAGCAGTTCTTC.

The CDR3 DNA follows: TGTGCCTGGAGTGTATACCCCAGGGGGAATTCACCCCTCCACTTT. Translation gives CAWSVYPRGNSPLHF. The chain is built from TRBV30 and TRBJ1-6, with TRBD1 matching over 7 bases. CDR3 length equals 15 residues. Germline trimming cut 0 bases from V and 7 bases from J; bases unmatched to any gene: 6. The germline gives CDR1 GTSNPN, CDR2 SVGIG (reference sequence).

This clonotype was found a few times. The genes are TRBV6-1 and TRBJ1-1; possible D gene TRBD1, 5 bases. V lost 6 bases and J 2 bases, leaving 13 bases between the germline ends. There are 14 residues in the CDR3. Germline loops: CDR1 MNHNS, CDR2 SASEGT. The DNA of the CDR3 is TGTGCCAGCAGAATCCCTGGGGGAAACACTGAAGCTTTCTTT. Translation gives CASRIPGGNTEAFF.

This clonotype was seen more than once but under ten times. The CDR3 DNA reads TGTGCCAGCAGTGAAGGGACAGGGCCAGATACGCAGTATTTT. Translating it yields CASSEGTGPDTQYF. The chain is built from TRBV6-1 and TRBJ2-3, with TRBD1 matching 8 bases. V lost 1 base and J lost 4; bases outside the gene matches: 1. This CDR3 comprises 14 residues. Germline V lookup: CDR1 MNHNS, CDR2 SASEGT.

For the CDR3, the DNA is TGTGCCAGCAGCCGTGACAGGGCCAACACTGAAGCTTTCTTT. It encodes CASSRDRANTEAFF. The gene calls are TRBV7-9 and TRBJ1-1; 7 bases are a match to TRBD1. J gave up 2 bases and V 5 bases, and 5 bases lay outside the gene matches. There are 14 residues in the CDR3. CDR1 SEHNR and CDR2 FQNEAQ come from the germline V gene (reference sequence).

CDR3 sequence (DNA): TGCAGTGCTAGAGAGGGTCTTGGTAGCGGGACCCACTCCTACAATGAGCAGTTCTTC. Translating gives CSAREGLGSGTHSYNEQFF. This chain links TRBV20-1 with TRBJ2-1; TRBD2 matches 8 bases. After removal of 0 bases from V and 0 bases from J, the junction contained 13 bases not matched to a gene. The length of the CDR3 is 19 residues. Germline V gene data show CDR1 as DFQATT and CDR2 as SNEGSKA (reference sequence).

The rearrangement joins TRBV28 to TRBJ1-5; the D gene is possibly TRBD1 (5 bases). Trimming left V 8 bases short and J 0 bases short, with 14 bases between. The CDR3 spans 15 residues. Germline loops: CDR1 MDHEN, CDR2 SYDVKM. The CDR3 sequence is CASGFRGYSNQPQHF. The CDR3 coding sequence is TGTGCCAGCGGGTTTCGGGGGTATAGCAATCAGCCCCAGCATTTT. The full variable domain, rest sourced from reference TRBV28 and TRBJ1-5, is DVKVTQSSRYLVKRTGEKVFLECVQDMDHENMFWYRQDPGLGLRLIYFSYDVKMKEKGDIPEGYSVSREKKERFSLILESASTNQTSMYLCASGFRGYSNQPQHFGDGTRLSIL.

V is TRBV20-1 and J is TRBJ2-7, with 9 positions matching TRBD1. CDR1 and CDR2 (germline): DFQATT, SNEGSKA (reference sequence). The CDR3 extends over 12 amino acids. Written as DNA, the CDR3 is TGCAGCGCACCGGGACAGGGTTACGAGCAGTACTTC. Translated: CSAPGQGYEQYF.

This clonotype was detected only a few times. The CDR3 nucleotides are TGTGCCAGCCAGCCTAGCGGAATCTACAATGAGCAGTTCTTC. As protein: CASQPSGIYNEQFF. The rearrangement links TRBV2 to TRBJ2-1; 7 bases are a match to TRBD2. The CDR3 totals 14 residues. Per germline, CDR1 SNHLY and CDR2 FYNNEI. V lost 8 bases and J lost 3; bases outside the gene matches: 7.

The chain has TRBV2 and TRBJ2-7; TRBD1 might be the D (6 bases). The germline V gene has CDR1 SNHLY and CDR2 FYNNEI. V dropped 7 bases and J dropped 4 bases, with 11 bases sitting between them. This CDR3 spans 12 amino acids. The CDR3 is CASKGRGYEQYF. CDR3 nucleotides: TGTGCCAGCAAGGGCAGGGGTTACGAGCAGTACTTC.

CDR3 sequence: CSASQGPNTGELFF. The CDR3 region has the DNA TGCAGTGCCTCACAGGGGCCTAACACCGGGGAGCTGTTTTTT. V and J are TRBV20-1 and TRBJ2-2; 7 positions agree with TRBD1. J lost 2 bases, V lost 6 bases, and 6 bases had no gene match. The CDR3 is 14 amino acids. The V gene's germline CDR1 is DFQATT and CDR2 SNEGSKA (reference sequence).

This chain links TRBV11-1 with TRBJ1-5; D not certain. Germline-derived CDR1 and CDR2 are SGHAT and FQDESV (reference sequence). Trimming took 1 base from V and 5 from J, leaving 9 bases between them. This CDR3 has 14 residues. CDR3 residues: CASSLDGDYQPQHF. CDR3 coding DNA: TGTGCCAGCAGCTTAGATGGCGACTATCAGCCCCAGCATTTT.

This chain uses TRBV12-3 or TRBV12-4 with TRBJ2-7; no definite D call. This CDR3 is built from 11 residues. V lost 5 bases and J 1 base, leaving 3 bases between the germline ends. The DNA for the CDR3 is TGTGCCAGCAGTGGATCCTACGAGCAGTACTTC. Residues: CASSGSYEQYF.